The next 20 T cell receptor beta chains were all read from a single sample in a study of cytomegalovirus exposure and HLA in healthy donors. Both 60 Vbeta primers and 13 Jbeta primers went into the PCR. Only in-frame clones appear in the TCRdb table, and some are missing; sequencing was by immunoSEQ multiplex PCR. This table lists approximately 58,000 clones. Sequenced sample: PBMCs. The receptors were gathered from a woman between 18 and 29 years old in good health and CMV-seronegative.

The gene calls are TRBV25-1 and TRBJ2-1, with 8 bases identical to TRBD1. This CDR3 contains 16 residues. Per germline, CDR1 MGHDK and CDR2 SYGVNS. V trimming: 3 bases; J trimming: 5 bases; junction bases outside the gene matches: 9. CDR3 region: CASSDIQGAPDNEQFF. In nucleotides, the CDR3 is TGTGCCAGCAGTGATATTCAGGGGGCCCCGGACAATGAGCAGTTCTTC.

The V and J genes are TRBV25-1 and TRBJ1-1, with D unresolved. V dropped 7 bases and J dropped 3 bases, with 9 bases sitting between them. The CDR3 has 12 residues. Germline lookup yields CDR1 MGHDK and CDR2 SYGVNS. The CDR3 here is CASTRRDTEAFF. In DNA, the CDR3 is TGTGCCAGCACCAGGAGGGACACTGAAGCTTTCTTT.

V usage is TRBV13 and J usage is TRBJ2-6; possibly TRBD1 for D (5 bases). V shed 5 bases and J shed 2 bases, with 10 bases lying between them. Germline V lookup: CDR1 PRHDT, CDR2 FYEKMQ (reference sequence). The CDR3 sequence is 15 residues long. This CDR3 reads CASSLEGAGANVLTF. Written as DNA, the CDR3 is TGTGCCAGCAGCCTCGAAGGGGCTGGGGCCAACGTCCTGACTTTC.

DNA of the CDR3: TGTGCCAGCAGCTTCCGTGGGGGGAGGGAGACCCAGTACTTC. Its translation is CASSFRGGRETQYF. J is TRBJ2-5 and V is TRBV13; D is possibly TRBD2 (6 bases). The CDR3 has 14 residues. Germline V lookup: CDR1 PRHDT, CDR2 FYEKMQ (reference sequence). Trimming took off 3 bases at V and 5 bases at J, with 13 bases between the two ends. The full variable domain, its missing parts supplied by reference TRBV13 and TRBJ2-5, is AAGVIQSPRHLIKEKRETATLKCYPIPRHDTVYWYQQGPGQDPQFLISFYEKMQSDKGSIPDRFSAQQFSDYHSELNMSSLELGDSALYFCASSFRGGRETQYFGPGTRLLVL.

V is TRBV30 and J is TRBJ2-3; TRBD2 matches at 13 bases. Per germline, CDR1 GTSNPN and CDR2 SVGIG (reference sequence). Unmatched junction bases numbered 7, after V lost 4 bases and J lost 0 bases. The CDR3 consists of 17 residues. CDR3 bases: TGTGCCTGGAACGGACTAGCGGGAGACTCTAGCACAGATACGCAGTATTTT. Translating gives CAWNGLAGDSSTDTQYF.

The V call is TRBV5-1, the J call TRBJ1-2; no clear D gene. With 4 bases removed from V and 2 bases from J, the gap between germline ends came to 21 bases. The CDR3 covers 17 residues. CDR1 is SGHRS, CDR2 YFSETQ, per germline. As DNA, the CDR3 is TGCGCCAGCAGCACAGATGACGGCTCCCGTTCGAACTATGGCTACACCTTC. This encodes CASSTDDGSRSNYGYTF.

The CDR3 DNA reads TGTGCCAGCAGCCAAGATCCCGAGATCACAGATACGCAGTATTTT. Its translation: CASSQDPEITDTQYF. V and J are TRBV4-2 and TRBJ2-3; no clear D gene. CDR1 is LGHNA and CDR2 is YNFKEQ in the germline V gene. The CDR3 covers 15 residues. V was pared by 0 bases and J by 2 bases, with 9 bases between.

This chain uses TRBV27 with TRBJ2-5, with 10 nucleotides matching TRBD1. Trimming removed 6 bases from V and 8 bases from J; junction bases left unmatched: 6. The CDR3 has 13 residues. CDR1 is MNHEY, CDR2 SMNVEV, per germline (reference sequence). As DNA, the CDR3 is TGTGCCAGCAGGACCGGGACAGGGGCCACCCAGTACTTC. Translated: CASRTGTGATQYF.

The chain couples TRBV6-5 to TRBJ1-1; D possibly corresponds to TRBD1 (5 bases). CDR3 length: 14 amino acids. V was clipped by 4 bases and J by 5 bases, with 14 bases between them. Per germline, CDR1 MNHEY and CDR2 SVGAGI. This CDR3 is CASSSRTSGTEAFF. The CDR3 DNA reads TGTGCCAGCAGTTCCCGGACCTCAGGGACTGAAGCTTTCTTT.

This chain joins TRBV10-3 and TRBJ2-2; 8 nucleotides agree with TRBD1. The trim removed 4 bases at V and 3 bases at J, leaving 4 bases unmatched. Looked up from germline, CDR1 is ENHRY and CDR2 is SYGVKD. The CDR3 sequence is 15 residues long. The DNA for the CDR3 is TGTGCCATCAGTGTGGACAGGGTCGACACCGGGGAGCTGTTTTTT. Protein sequence: CAISVDRVDTGELFF.

This sequence joins TRBV4-1 and TRBJ1-2; TRBD1 aligns across 11 bases. V lost 4 bases and J lost 5; bases outside the gene matches: 9. Germline CDR1 is MGHRA and CDR2 is YSYEKL. CDR3 size: 16 residues. CDR3 sequence (DNA): TGCGCCAGCAGCCTCGGCGGACAGGGGGCTGGGTATGGCTACACCTTC. Translated: CASSLGGQGAGYGYTF.

The chain has TRBV5-4 and TRBJ2-7; no clear D. Trimming stripped 4 bases from V and 3 bases from J, with 14 bases between. Looked up from germline, CDR1 is SGHNT and CDR2 is YYREEE (reference sequence). The CDR3 extends over 14 amino acids. The CDR3 loop is CASSARSALYEQYF. The CDR3 nucleotides are TGTGCCAGCAGCGCGAGATCAGCGCTCTACGAGCAGTACTTC.

The chain is built from TRBV11-2 and TRBJ1-3; D ambiguous. The germline gives CDR1 SGHAT, CDR2 FQNNGV. The V gene lost 2 bases and the J gene lost 7 bases, with 6 bases spanning the gap. The CDR3 spans 12 residues. The CDR3 sequence is CASSLTRNTIYF. The CDR3 nucleotides read TGTGCCAGCAGCTTAACCCGGAACACCATATATTTT.

The chain combines TRBV6-5 with TRBJ2-1; D is unclear. The CDR3 contains 13 residues. CDR1 is MNHEY and CDR2 is SVGAGI in the germline V gene. V dropped 4 bases and J dropped 7 bases, with 11 bases sitting between them. CDR3 in amino acids: CASSFSDGNEQFF. Written as DNA, the CDR3 is TGTGCCAGCAGTTTTTCCGACGGGAATGAGCAGTTCTTC.

This chain connects TRBV29-1 to TRBJ1-1; TRBD1 aligns across 11 bases. CDR1 and CDR2 from the germline V gene are SQVTM and ANQGSEA. The CDR3 spans 13 residues. J lost 5 bases, V lost 7 bases, and 6 bases had no gene match. In DNA form, the CDR3 reads TGCAGCGGTCGGACAGGGGGCATAACTGAAGCTTTCTTT. Protein: CSGRTGGITEAFF.

This chain connects TRBV4-1 to TRBJ2-3; 8 nucleotides line up with TRBD2. The CDR3 contains 16 residues. V lost 3 bases and J lost 5; bases outside the gene matches: 10. Looked up from germline, CDR1 is MGHRA and CDR2 is YSYEKL. CDR3: CASSQKPGGGVDTQYF. In DNA, the CDR3 is TGCGCCAGCAGCCAGAAGCCGGGGGGGGGCGTAGATACGCAGTATTTT.

The V call is TRBV27, the J call TRBJ1-5, with D unclear. Trimming removed 6 bases from V and 4 bases from J, with 7 bases in between. This CDR3 is 12 amino acids long. Per the germline V gene, CDR1 is MNHEY and CDR2 is SMNVEV (reference sequence). CDR3: CASSPRNQPQHF. The CDR3 DNA is TGTGCCAGCAGCCCGAGGAATCAGCCCCAGCATTTT.

This chain links TRBV5-5 with TRBJ2-7, with 16 bases lining up with TRBD2. The length of the CDR3 is 17 residues. Germline-derived CDR1 and CDR2 are SGHKS and YYEKEE (reference sequence). Trimming removed 4 bases from V and 2 bases from J; junction bases left unmatched: 6. Written as DNA, the CDR3 is TGTGCCAGCAGCCTGGGACTAGCGGGAGGGCGCCCCTACGAGCAGTACTTC. This translates into CASSLGLAGGRPYEQYF.

The genes are TRBV7-2 and TRBJ2-2; 7 bases map to TRBD2. Trimming at V came to 4 bases and at J to 6 bases, leaving 5 bases not matched to a gene. Germline loops: CDR1 SGHTA, CDR2 FQGNSA. CDR3 length: 14 amino acids. The CDR3 DNA reads as TGTGCCAGCAGCTCCCTAGCGGTGGCCGGGGAGCTGTTTTTT. Its protein product is CASSSLAVAGELFF.

CDR3: CAWRRTGEAQYF. CDR3 nucleotide sequence: TGTGCCTGGAGAAGGACAGGGGAGGCCCAGTACTTC. V gene TRBV30 combines with J gene TRBJ2-5, with TRBD1 matching 9 bases. Germline V CDR1 and CDR2: GTSNPN, SVGIG (reference sequence). V lost 3 bases, J lost 9 bases, and 5 bases stayed unmatched. This CDR3 has 12 residues.